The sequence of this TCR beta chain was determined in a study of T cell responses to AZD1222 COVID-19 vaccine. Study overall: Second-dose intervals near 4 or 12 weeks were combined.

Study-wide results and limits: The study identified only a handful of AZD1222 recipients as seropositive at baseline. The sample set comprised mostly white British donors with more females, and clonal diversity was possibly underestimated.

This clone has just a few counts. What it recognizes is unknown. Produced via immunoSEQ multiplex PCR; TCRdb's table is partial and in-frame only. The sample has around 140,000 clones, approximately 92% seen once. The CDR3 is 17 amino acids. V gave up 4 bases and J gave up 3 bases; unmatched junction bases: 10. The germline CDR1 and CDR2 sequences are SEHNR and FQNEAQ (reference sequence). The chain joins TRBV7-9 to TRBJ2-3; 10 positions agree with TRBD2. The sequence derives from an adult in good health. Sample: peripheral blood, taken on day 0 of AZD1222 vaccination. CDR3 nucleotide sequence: TGTGCCAGCAGCTATATTAGCGGGAGGATGGGGACAGATACGCAGTATTTT. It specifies CASSYISGRMGTDTQYF. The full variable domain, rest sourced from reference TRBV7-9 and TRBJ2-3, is DTGVSQNPRHKITKRGQNVTFRCDPISEHNRLYWYRQTLGQGPEFLTYFQNEAQLEKSRLLSDRFSAERPKGSFSTLEIQRTEQGDSAMYLCASSYISGRMGTDTQYFGPGTRLTVL.